These T cell receptor beta chains were read from a single sample in a study of blood T cell repertoires in COVID-19. Profiled with immunoSEQ multiplex PCR; TCRdb holds only in-frame clones, not every one. The sample contains about 150,000 clones, approximately 78% of which appear only once. Source material: peripheral blood. These receptors were taken from a human donor with acute or convalescent COVID-19. The donor label of this sample is uncertain. CDR3s include the opening cysteine and the closing phenylalanine or tryptophan. D genes are given only for firm matches. A clone size is listed for some rows: how often the clone was seen (once, few, many), or a class if it is expanded.

j_call clone_size d_call v_call cdr3_nt cdr3_aa
TRBJ1-5 - - TRBV4-3 TGCGCCAGCAGCCAAGATCTGTTGCGACAGGGCAATCAGCCCCAGCATTTT CASSQDLLRQGNQPQHF
TRBJ1-2 - TRBD1 TRBV5-1 TGCGCCAGCAGCTTGGGTCGGGACAGGGGGAACTATGGCTACACCTTC CASSLGRDRGNYGYTF
TRBJ2-1 - TRBD2 TRBV6-2/TRBV6-3 TGTGCCAGCAGTTACGGTGGTAGCGGGGGGGGTTGGTTGGCTGAGCAGTTCTTC CASSYGGSGGGWLAEQFF
TRBJ1-2 - - TRBV19 TGTGCCAGTAGTCCCGGGGGAAACGAGTATGGCTACACCTTC CASSPGGNEYGYTF
TRBJ1-3 - - TRBV6-6 TGTGCCAGCAGTGGGCGAGTCGGACAGAACACCATATATTTT CASSGRVGQNTIYF
TRBJ1-2 - TRBD1 TRBV23-1 TGCGCCAGCAGTCAACTTACAGGGGTAATCTATGGCTACACCTTC CASSQLTGVIYGYTF
TRBJ1-2 - - TRBV5-1 TGCGCCAGCAGCTTGAGGTCGGAGTCCGGGTACGGCTACACCTTC CASSLRSESGYGYTF
TRBJ1-2 - - TRBV19 TGTGCCAGTAGTATAGTAGGAGTCCAAGGTCTCGGTGGCTACACCTTC CASSIVGVQGLGGYTF
TRBJ1-6 - TRBD1 TRBV2 TGTGCCAGCAGCCACAAGACAGGGAAACCCCTCCACTTT CASSHKTGKPLHF
TRBJ2-1 - TRBD2 TRBV6-6 TGTGCCAGCAGCTACACCAGCGGGGCGCACAATGAGCAGTTCTTC CASSYTSGAHNEQFF
TRBJ2-1 - TRBD1 TRBV5-1 TGCGCCAGCAGCTTGTCAGGGACAGGGGGCTACAATGAGCAGTTCTTC CASSLSGTGGYNEQFF
TRBJ2-1 - TRBD2 TRBV6-5 TGTGCCAGCGAGCGGGGGGGTTACAATGAGCAGTTCTTC CASERGGYNEQFF
TRBJ2-2 once TRBD1 TRBV19 TGTGCCAGTAGCCGAGACAGGGCGGTGACCGGGGAGCTGTTTTTT CASSRDRAVTGELFF
TRBJ2-1 - TRBD2 TRBV5-8 TGTGCCAGCAGCTTGTTTCGCGGGGGGGGCTACAATGAGCAGTTCTTC CASSLFRGGGYNEQFF
TRBJ2-5 - - TRBV21-1 TGTGCCAGCAGCGGCAAGGGGCAAGAGACCCAGTACTTC CASSGKGQETQYF
TRBJ1-2 - TRBD1 TRBV5-6 TGTGCCAGCAGCTTCAGGCAGGGGGATGGCTACACCTTC CASSFRQGDGYTF
TRBJ1-4 - TRBD1 TRBV7-9 TGTGCCAGCAGCTTCACGACAGGGCTGAATGAAAAACTGTTTTTT CASSFTTGLNEKLFF
TRBJ1-2 - - TRBV12-5 TGTGCTAGTGGCCGGGGGTATGGCTACACCTTC CASGRGYGYTF
TRBJ1-4 - - TRBV30 TGTGCCTGGAGTGACGGGGCAGGGGCGGAAAAACTGTTTTTT CAWSDGAGAEKLFF
TRBJ2-3 once TRBD1 TRBV5-1 TGCGCCAGCAGCCCCGAGGGGGCCCGGACAGATACGCAGTATTTT CASSPEGARTDTQYF
TRBJ2-3 - TRBD2 TRBV5-6 TGTGCCAGCAGCTTGATTGGCGGGGGGGAGGTAGATACGCAGTATTTT CASSLIGGGEVDTQYF
TRBJ1-5 - - TRBV10-1 TGCGCCAGCAGTGACCGGGGTAGGCAGCCCCAGCATTTT CASSDRGRQPQHF
TRBJ1-2 - - TRBV29-1 TGCAGCGTTGTGAGTCAGGCGGGAGGCGGCTATGGCTACACCTTC CSVVSQAGGGYGYTF
TRBJ2-2 - - TRBV6-6 TGTGCCAGCAGTTACTCTAGGGGCAACACCGGGGAGCTGTTTTTT CASSYSRGNTGELFF
TRBJ2-7 few TRBD1 TRBV19 TGTGCCAGTAGCCGCCGGGACAGGGGGCTGAGTGAGCAGTACTTC CASSRRDRGLSEQYF
TRBJ1-2 once - TRBV25-1 TGTGCCAGCAGTCCGCAGGGTATAAGCTACACCTTC CASSPQGISYTF
TRBJ2-6 - - TRBV19 TGTGCCAGTAGTATAGATATATCAGGGGTTGGGGCCAACGTCCTGACTTTC CASSIDISGVGANVLTF
TRBJ2-2 - - TRBV30 TGTGCCTGGAGTGTTACAGGGACCGGGGAGCTGTTTTTT CAWSVTGTGELFF
TRBJ1-1 - - TRBV7-2 TGTGCCAGCAGCTTAGCGAGGGGGATGGGAACTGAAGCTTTCTTT CASSLARGMGTEAFF
TRBJ1-6 - - TRBV3-1/TRBV3-2 TGTGCCAGCAGCCAAGGACAGGTAAACTATTCACCCCTCCACTTT CASSQGQVNYSPLHF
TRBJ2-7 - TRBD1 TRBV6-5 TGTGCCAGCCAACTCGGACAGGGCCTCTCCTACGAGCAGTACTTC CASQLGQGLSYEQYF
TRBJ1-1 - - TRBV5-1 TGCGCCAGCAGCTTGGCGGACAAGAACACTGAAGCTTTCTTT CASSLADKNTEAFF
TRBJ2-3 - TRBD1 TRBV12-5 TGTGCTAGTGGCCGCGGGACAGGGGCCGGCACAGATACGCAGTATTTT CASGRGTGAGTDTQYF
TRBJ1-2 - - TRBV5-5 TGTGCCAGCAGCTTGAATGTCCGAGCTAACTATGGCTACACCTTC CASSLNVRANYGYTF
TRBJ2-3 - - TRBV5-4 TGTGCCAGCAGCTTGTATTCGCAGGGCACAGATACGCAGTATTTT CASSLYSQGTDTQYF
TRBJ2-5 - - TRBV30 TGTGCCTGGAGTGGAGGCACCTCATCGACCCAGTACTTC CAWSGGTSSTQYF
TRBJ2-7 few - TRBV7-3 TGTGCCAGCAGCTTAAGGGGGGGCACGAATGACGAGCAGTACTTC CASSLRGGTNDEQYF
TRBJ1-3 - TRBD1 TRBV7-9 TGTGCCAGCAGCTCCCCGGGACAGGGAAACACCATATATTTT CASSSPGQGNTIYF
TRBJ2-3 - TRBD2 TRBV6-2/TRBV6-3 TGTGCCAGCAGCACCCGCGCTAGCGGGGTAGATACGCAGTATTTT CASSTRASGVDTQYF
TRBJ2-2 few TRBD2 TRBV30 TGTGCCATTTCGACTAGCGGGGGTATCAACACCGGGGAGCTGTTTTTT CAISTSGGINTGELFF
TRBJ2-2 - TRBD2 TRBV19 TGTGCCAGTAGTATCCGACTAGCGGGGGGAATCGGGGAGCTGTTTTTT CASSIRLAGGIGELFF
TRBJ2-3 - TRBD2 TRBV19 TGTGCCAGTAGTCCTACGGGAGCGGGGGGGCCCGTAGATACGCAGTATTTT CASSPTGAGGPVDTQYF
TRBJ1-6 - TRBD1 TRBV19 TGTGCCAGTAGTATAAAACAGGGGGAATCCTATAATTCACCCCTCCACTTT CASSIKQGESYNSPLHF
TRBJ2-7 - - TRBV25-1 TGTGCCAGCAGTGAATATAAGAAGGGGCTGTACGAGCAGTACTTC CASSEYKKGLYEQYF
TRBJ2-4 - TRBD1 TRBV25-1 TGTGCCAGCAGTGAATATTTTCGGGACAGGGTTTTGGACATTCAGTACTTC CASSEYFRDRVLDIQYF
TRBJ2-7 - TRBD1 TRBV11-2 TGTGCCAGCAGCTCAGGACAGGGCCCCGGTGAAAACTTC CASSSGQGPGENF
TRBJ1-1 - TRBD1 TRBV10-2 TGCGCCAGCATAGGACAGGAGGTAAATCGGGCTTTCTTT CASIGQEVNRAFF
TRBJ1-2 - - TRBV6-5 TGTGCCAGCGGGAGGCTTTATGGCTACACCTTC CASGRLYGYTF
TRBJ2-7 - - TRBV15 TGTGCCACCAGCAGAGATTTGCAGACATTACACGAGCAGTACTTC CATSRDLQTLHEQYF
TRBJ2-2 - TRBD2 TRBV19 TGTGCCAGTAGTCGTACTGGAGGGCGGGGGACCACCGGGGAGCTGTTTTTT CASSRTGGRGTTGELFF
TRBJ1-1 - - TRBV7-8 TGTGCCAGCAGCTTAATGGAGGGGAGCACTGAAGCTTTCTTT CASSLMEGSTEAFF
TRBJ2-4 few TRBD2 TRBV4-1 TGCGCCAGCAGCCGTGGTCCCGGCGGGGGGGCCGAATTCGCCAAAAACATTCAGTACTTC CASSRGPGGGAEFAKNIQYF
TRBJ1-6 - TRBD1 TRBV10-3 TGTGCCATCAGTGAGTCCAGGACAGGGGATTCACCCCTCCACTTT CAISESRTGDSPLHF